The next 8 T cell receptor beta chains were all read from a single sample in a study of cytomegalovirus exposure and HLA in healthy donors. Generated by immunoSEQ multiplex PCR, the TCRdb table keeps only in-frame clones and is missing some. The sample lists some 200,000 clones; around 80% were seen once. Sample: PBMCs. The source of these receptors is a woman in her twenties or thirties in good health and CMV-seropositive.

V gene TRBV30 combines with J gene TRBJ1-1, with TRBD1 as a possible D gene (5 bases). The CDR3 consists of 13 residues. V lost 5 bases and J 1 base, leaving 11 bases between the germline ends. Looked up from germline, CDR1 is GTSNPN and CDR2 is SVGIG (reference sequence). The CDR3 bases are TGTGCCTGGGGGATGGGGCGGAACACTGAAGCTTTCTTT. It specifies CAWGMGRNTEAFF. The entire variable domain, with the rest obtained from reference TRBV30 and TRBJ1-1, is as follows: SQTIHQWPATLVQPVGSPLSLECTVEGTSNPNLYWYRQAAGRGLQLLFYSVGIGQISSEVPQNLSASRPQDRQFILSSKKLLLSDSGFYLCAWGMGRNTEAFFGQGTRLTVV.

The chain joins TRBV19 to TRBJ1-5; D is possibly TRBD1 (5 bases). With 3 bases removed from V and 2 bases from J, the gap between germline ends came to 14 bases. This CDR3 spans 16 amino acids. Germline CDR1 is LNHDA and CDR2 is SQIVND (reference sequence). CDR3 nucleotides: TGTGCCAGTAGTATGGGGCAGGCATCCCGCAATCAGCCCCAGCATTTT. Translation: CASSMGQASRNQPQHF.

This clone has more than one count but fewer than ten. The chain combines TRBV5-8 with TRBJ2-5, with D possibly being TRBD2 (6 bases). Between the trimmed V and J ends, which lost 2 bases and 2 bases, there was a span of 10 bases. This CDR3 contains 14 residues. Germline V gene sequence: CDR1 SGHTS, CDR2 YDEGEE. In DNA, the CDR3 is TGTGCCAGCAGCTTACCGGGACTTCAAGAGACCCAGTACTTC. This encodes CASSLPGLQETQYF.

The rearrangement uses TRBV7-9 and TRBJ2-7; 10 bases are shared with TRBD1. The CDR3 has 16 amino acids. V was clipped by 1 base and J by 1 base; unmatched bases: 4. Germline CDR1 and CDR2: SEHNR and FQNEAQ (reference sequence). The DNA of the CDR3 is TGTGCCAGCAGCTTAGGGGACAGGGGAGGGTCCTACGAGCAGTACTTC. This codes for CASSLGDRGGSYEQYF.

This chain uses TRBV15 with TRBJ1-5; D not resolved. V was trimmed by 0 bases and J by 7 bases, leaving 10 bases between them. Germline-derived CDR1 and CDR2 are LNHNV and YYDKDF (reference sequence). The CDR3 has 14 residues. The CDR3 DNA reads TGTGCCACCAGCAGAGATCTCCGTGAGCAGCCCCAGCATTTT. The encoded protein is CATSRDLREQPQHF.

The chain combines TRBV7-9 with TRBJ1-2, with D uncertain. The V and J ends lost 5 bases and 5 bases respectively, with 12 bases between them. CDR3 length: 13 residues. Germline V lookup: CDR1 SEHNR, CDR2 FQNEAQ (reference sequence). CDR3: CASSPEEGYGYTF. The CDR3 DNA reads TGTGCCAGCAGCCCCGAAGAGGGATATGGCTACACCTTC.

This clone was seen just once. The chain recombines TRBV5-5 with TRBJ2-7, with D perhaps matching TRBD1 (6 bases). V was cut by 6 bases and J by 3 bases, with 16 bases left in between. The CDR3 runs 14 residues. CDR1 is SGHKS, CDR2 YYEKEE, per germline (reference sequence). The CDR3 nucleotides read TGTGCCAGCAAGCTTGGACAGCCTGACTACGAGCAGTACTTC. Translated: CASKLGQPDYEQYF.

This clone came up once. The chain is built from TRBV15 and TRBJ1-2, with 7 bases matching TRBD1. The CDR3 sequence is 14 residues long. The V and J ends lost 5 bases and 6 bases, in that order; junction bases with no gene match: 9. Per the germline V gene, CDR1 is LNHNV and CDR2 is YYDKDF (reference sequence). CDR3 loop: CATSQRRGLNGYTF. In nucleotides, the CDR3 is TGTGCCACCAGCCAGAGGAGGGGGCTCAATGGCTACACCTTC.